The 11 T cell receptor beta chains below all came from one sample that was sequenced in a study of OX40 agonist ivuxolimab in advanced cancers. Produced via immunoSEQ multiplex PCR; TCRdb's table is partial and in-frame only. This repertoire shows tens of thousands of clones, about 85% found once; its top ten account for over 2.5%. This specimen was CD4+ or CD8+ T cells sorted from blood, taken in a trial of the OX40 agonist ivuxolimab. The receptors derive from an adult with an advanced solid tumor such as melanoma, head and neck, liver or kidney cancer.

The chain combines TRBV19 with TRBJ2-3, with D possibly being TRBD1 (5 bases). The CDR3 has 14 amino acids. The germline CDR1 and CDR2 sequences are LNHDA and SQIVND (reference sequence). V lost 3 bases and J lost 5, with 12 bases in between. The CDR3, as DNA: TGTGCCAGTAGTATGGGGCAGGTAGTAGATACGCAGTATTTT. Protein sequence: CASSMGQVVDTQYF.

In its sample, this clone ranks as medium-sized. J is TRBJ1-5 and V is TRBV19; possible D gene TRBD1, 6 bases. Germline-derived CDR1 and CDR2 are LNHDA and SQIVND (reference sequence). Between the trimmed V and J ends, which lost 7 bases and 5 bases, there was a span of 15 bases. The CDR3 has 14 amino acids. CDR3: CASTLGQSYQPQHF. The CDR3 nucleotides are TGTGCCAGTACCCTAGGACAGTCTTATCAGCCCCAGCATTTT.

This clone has only a few counts. The J gene is TRBJ1-6, the V gene TRBV18; D gene unclear. CDR1 is KGHSH and CDR2 is LQKENI in the germline V gene. This CDR3 has 15 residues. The V end lost 6 bases, the J end lost 6 bases, and 15 bases lay between the germline ends. The CDR3 DNA reads as TGTGCCAGCTCCCCCCTCTACAGTAGTAATTCACCCCTCCACTTT. Translated, it gives CASSPLYSSNSPLHF. The full variable domain, its missing parts supplied by reference TRBV18 and TRBJ1-6, is NAGVMQNPRHLVRRRGQEARLRCSPMKGHSHVYWYRQLPEEGLKFMVYLQKENIIDESGMPKERFSAEFPKEGPSILRIQQVVRGDSAAYFCASSPLYSSNSPLHFGNGTRLTVT.

This clone has just one count. V is TRBV5-1 and J is TRBJ2-5, with D maybe TRBD1 (7 bases). Germline-derived CDR1 and CDR2 are SGHRS and YFSETQ. This CDR3 contains 15 residues. Trimming removed 4 bases from V and 2 bases from J, with 15 bases in between. The CDR3 here is CASSPSPGGQETQYF. The CDR3 region has the DNA TGCGCCAGCAGCCCTTCTCCAGGGGGGCAAGAGACCCAGTACTTC.

In DNA, the CDR3 is TGTGCCAGCAGCGGATCCGCTGGCTATCAGCCCCAGCATTTT. Encoded protein: CASSGSAGYQPQHF. The V call is TRBV2, the J call TRBJ1-5; D gene ambiguous. The CDR3 sequence is 14 residues long. Trimming removed 6 bases from V and 5 bases from J, with 14 bases in between. In germline, CDR1 is SNHLY, CDR2 FYNNEI.

The rearrangement uses TRBV6-5 and TRBJ1-1; D call uncertain. The CDR3 length is 12 residues. Germline V gene sequence: CDR1 MNHEY, CDR2 SVGAGI. Trimming removed 5 bases at V and 5 bases at J, with 9 bases between. DNA for the CDR3: TGTGCCAGCAGTCTAGCCGGGACTGAAGCTTTCTTT. Protein: CASSLAGTEAFF.

The chain joins TRBV5-1 to TRBJ2-2; possibly TRBD1 for D (5 bases). The CDR3 covers 18 residues. In germline, CDR1 is SGHRS, CDR2 YFSETQ. With 4 bases removed from V and 0 bases from J, the gap between germline ends came to 19 bases. CDR3 protein: CASSPFPSWGPNTGELFF. The CDR3 region has the DNA TGCGCCAGCAGCCCATTCCCATCCTGGGGCCCGAACACCGGGGAGCTGTTTTTT.

The chain links TRBV18 to TRBJ2-1; D remains ambiguous. This CDR3 comprises 13 residues. Trimming stripped 3 bases from V and 5 bases from J, with 8 bases between. Germline-derived CDR1 and CDR2 are KGHSH and LQKENI. The DNA for the CDR3 is TGTGCCAGCTCACCTGTCGGAAACAATGAGCAGTTCTTC. Its protein product is CASSPVGNNEQFF.

This clone was seen just once. The chain links TRBV29-1 to TRBJ2-4; D is perhaps TRBD1 (6 bases). The CDR3 is 14 amino acids. Trimming took off 4 bases at V and 1 base at J, with 11 bases between the two ends. Germline V lookup: CDR1 SQVTM, CDR2 ANQGSEA. CDR3 sequence (DNA): TGCAGCGTTGTAGCGAGGGGGGCCAAAAACATTCAGTACTTC. This encodes CSVVARGAKNIQYF.

The gene calls are TRBV15 and TRBJ1-2; maybe TRBD1 (5 bases). This CDR3 has 14 amino acids. Per germline, CDR1 LNHNV and CDR2 YYDKDF (reference sequence). Trimming took off 4 bases at V and 4 bases at J, with 13 bases between the two ends. The CDR3 DNA sequence: TGTGCCACCAGCACAGGGACTGCGGGCTATGGCTACACCTTC. Protein product: CATSTGTAGYGYTF.

The DNA of the CDR3 is TGTGCCAGCAGTGAATATTCCCCTAGCGGCAATGAGCAGTTCTTC. This translates into CASSEYSPSGNEQFF. This rearrangement joins TRBV25-1 to TRBJ2-1; 7 nucleotides align to TRBD2. Germline CDR1 and CDR2: MGHDK and SYGVNS. Trimming at V came to 0 bases and at J to 6 bases, leaving 5 bases not matched to a gene. This CDR3 is built from 15 residues.